A single sample gave rise to the 23 T cell receptor beta chains below, sequenced in a study of technical replicates of blood from a few donors. Profiling relied on immunoSEQ multiplex PCR, and the TCRdb table lists in-frame clones only, not all of them. The table has about 84,000 clones, around 97% seen once. Sequencing used T cells isolated from PBMCs. These receptors were taken from a human donor in good health.

This chain joins TRBV5-4 and TRBJ2-7; tentative D call: TRBD2 (6 bases). The germline V gene has CDR1 SGHNT and CDR2 YYREEE (reference sequence). The CDR3 consists of 14 residues. The V end lost 0 bases, the J end lost 3 bases, and 10 bases lay between the germline ends. The CDR3 here is CASSLGGGFYEQYF. CDR3 coding DNA: TGTGCCAGCAGCTTGGGCGGAGGGTTCTACGAGCAGTACTTC.

The DNA for the CDR3 is TGTGCCAGCAGCCGTGGGGTAGCGGGGATTCAAGAGACCCAGTACTTC. It specifies CASSRGVAGIQETQYF. V usage is TRBV11-3 and J usage is TRBJ2-5; TRBD2 matches 8 bases. The ends lost 5 bases at V and 2 bases at J; junction bases unmatched: 10. CDR1 and CDR2 (germline): SGHNT, YENEEA. The CDR3 spans 16 residues. Combining the CDR3 with reference TRBV11-3 and TRBJ2-5 gives the whole variable domain EAGVVQSPRYKIIEKKQPVAFWCNPISGHNTLYWYLQNLGQGPELLIRYENEEAVDDSQLPKDRFSAERLKGVDSTLKIQPAELGDSAVYLCASSRGVAGIQETQYFGPGTRLLVL.

The rearrangement links TRBV6-1 to TRBJ2-5, with 8 bases identical to TRBD1. Germline CDR1 reads MNHNS; CDR2 reads SASEGT. This CDR3 is 14 amino acids long. The ends lost 6 bases at V and 3 bases at J; junction bases unmatched: 6. The CDR3, as DNA: TGTGCCAGCAGGGCAGGGGGCCAAGAAGAGACCCAGTACTTC. The encoded protein is CASRAGGQEETQYF.

The chain is built from TRBV18 and TRBJ2-3, with a tentative D call TRBD1 (5 bases). The CDR3 has 15 residues. V was cut by 4 bases and J by 2 bases, with 13 bases left in between. Per germline, CDR1 KGHSH and CDR2 LQKENI. For the CDR3, the DNA is TGTGCCAGCTCACGTCTAGGGGAATTCACAGATACGCAGTATTTT. It encodes CASSRLGEFTDTQYF.

The V call is TRBV7-9, the J call TRBJ1-1; TRBD1 matches at 10 bases. CDR1 is SEHNR, CDR2 FQNEAQ, per germline (reference sequence). The CDR3 sequence is 17 residues long. Trimming removed 5 bases from V and 1 base from J; junction bases left unmatched: 10. CDR3 DNA: TGTGCCAGCAGCCGGGTCCCGGGACAGGGGACGAACACTGAAGCTTTCTTT. Protein product: CASSRVPGQGTNTEAFF.

This clone appeared once. The V and J genes are TRBV29-1 and TRBJ1-2; D gene unclear. Trimming cost V 7 bases and J 2 bases, with 14 bases left between them. The CDR3 runs 13 residues. Germline CDR1 is SQVTM and CDR2 is ANQGSEA. The DNA for the CDR3 is TGCAGCGCAGAGGGATCAGCGAACTATGGCTACACCTTC. Its protein is CSAEGSANYGYTF.

Written as DNA, the CDR3 is TGTGCCAGCAGTTATTCGGGTCATGCAGGCTACACCTTC. Protein product: CASSYSGHAGYTF. The chain joins TRBV6-5 to TRBJ1-2; D is unresolved. From germline, CDR1 is MNHEY and CDR2 SVGAGI. This CDR3 comprises 13 residues. V was clipped by 3 bases and J by 8 bases, with 13 bases between them.

J is TRBJ2-1 and V is TRBV7-9; TRBD2 matches at 7 bases. This CDR3 region has 19 residues. Unmatched junction bases numbered 23, after V lost 4 bases and J lost 8 bases. Per germline, CDR1 SEHNR and CDR2 FQNEAQ (reference sequence). The DNA for the CDR3 is TGTGCCAGCAGCTCACCCAATCCTAGTAAGAGGGAGGGCTTCTATGAGCAGTTCTTC. Its translation is CASSSPNPSKREGFYEQFF.

The chain couples TRBV30 to TRBJ1-6, with 8 positions matching TRBD1. Germline CDR1 reads GTSNPN; CDR2 reads SVGIG (reference sequence). This CDR3 has 12 residues. V gave up 8 bases and J gave up 3 bases; unmatched junction bases: 0. The CDR3 region has the DNA TGTGCCGGACAGGGCTATAATTCACCCCTCCACTTT. Amino acids: CAGQGYNSPLHF.

The chain links TRBV2 to TRBJ2-5; D is perhaps TRBD2 (6 bases). There are 15 residues in the CDR3. V lost 7 bases and J lost 6, with 21 bases in between. CDR1 is SNHLY, CDR2 FYNNEI, per germline. This CDR3 is CASTIGGVIVKTQYF. The CDR3 bases are TGTGCCAGCACCATCGGGGGAGTAATCGTAAAGACCCAGTACTTC. Filled out from reference TRBV2 and TRBJ2-5, the complete variable domain reads EPEVTQTPSHQVTQMGQEVILRCVPISNHLYFYWYRQILGQKVEFLVSFYNNEISEKSEIFDDQFSVERPDGSNFTLKIRSTKLEDSAMYFCASTIGGVIVKTQYFGPGTRLLVL.

The rearrangement uses TRBV5-1 and TRBJ2-3; 11 positions agree with TRBD1. With V trimmed by 0 bases and J by 9 bases, 3 bases remained unmatched. CDR3 size: 14 residues. CDR1 is SGHRS and CDR2 is YFSETQ in the germline V gene. CDR3 sequence reads: CASSLAGDRGTQYF. CDR3 bases: TGCGCCAGCAGCTTGGCCGGGGACAGGGGGACGCAGTATTTT.

This clone was observed once. The J gene is TRBJ1-1, the V gene TRBV5-8; 7 positions agree with TRBD1. This CDR3 is built from 13 residues. V shed 7 bases, J shed 0 bases, and the junction held 3 bases outside the gene matches. Germline V lookup: CDR1 SGHTS, CDR2 YDEGEE. The CDR3 nucleotides read TGTGCCAGCGGAACAGGGGTGAACACTGAAGCTTTCTTT. Translation: CASGTGVNTEAFF.

CDR3 bases: TGTGCCAGCAGCCATCTGCCGGGAGGAGACTATGGCTACACCTTC. It specifies CASSHLPGGDYGYTF. This rearrangement joins TRBV5-5 to TRBJ1-2, with D hard to call. Germline assignment: CDR1 SGHKS and CDR2 YYEKEE (reference sequence). V was pared by 4 bases and J by 3 bases, with 16 bases between. The CDR3 covers 15 residues. The complete variable domain, with remaining parts taken from reference TRBV5-5 and TRBJ1-2, reads DAGVTQSPTHLIKTRGQQVTLRCSPISGHKSVSWYQQVLGQGPQFIFQYYEKEERGRGNFPDRFSARQFPNYSSELNVNALLLGDSALYLCASSHLPGGDYGYTFGSGTRLTVV.

The chain couples TRBV28 to TRBJ2-1; the D is unclear. Trimming took off 6 bases at V and 12 bases at J, with 15 bases between the two ends. CDR1 MDHEN and CDR2 SYDVKM come from the germline V gene. This CDR3 contains 12 residues. The CDR3 DNA reads as TGTGCCAGCAGCCGAGGCAGAATGGCGCAGTTCTTC. Translated, it gives CASSRGRMAQFF. Filled out from reference TRBV28 and TRBJ2-1, the complete variable domain reads DVKVTQSSRYLVKRTGEKVFLECVQDMDHENMFWYRQDPGLGLRLIYFSYDVKMKEKGDIPEGYSVSREKKERFSLILESASTNQTSMYLCASSRGRMAQFFGPGTRLTVL.

This clone was seen only a few times. This chain uses TRBV29-1 with TRBJ2-1, with 10 positions matching TRBD2. Germline CDR1 reads SQVTM; CDR2 reads ANQGSEA. CDR3 length: 14 amino acids. V lost 7 bases, J lost 9 bases, and 12 bases stayed unmatched. CDR3 sequence: CSGVSGRGGPEQFF. The CDR3 DNA reads as TGCAGCGGTGTAAGCGGGAGGGGTGGGCCTGAGCAGTTCTTC.

This clone was observed a single time. The V and J genes are TRBV7-9 and TRBJ1-2; no clear D gene. Looked up from germline, CDR1 is SEHNR and CDR2 is FQNEAQ (reference sequence). With 2 bases removed from V and 13 bases from J, the gap between germline ends came to 11 bases. This CDR3 has 11 amino acids. The CDR3 bases are TGTGCCAGCAGCTTATACGAGGCCGGCACCTTC. As protein: CASSLYEAGTF.

This sequence joins TRBV7-6 and TRBJ2-1; 7 positions match TRBD2. Trimming cost V 5 bases and J 7 bases; bases outside gene matches: 17. In germline, CDR1 is SGHVS, CDR2 FNYEAQ. This CDR3 contains 17 residues. CDR3 DNA sequence: TGTGCCAGCAGCGGGGGGTACAAACTAGCGTCTGGGAATGAGCAGTTCTTC. It specifies CASSGGYKLASGNEQFF.

The chain links TRBV29-1 to TRBJ1-3; 7 bases are shared with TRBD1. Germline V gene data show CDR1 as SQVTM and CDR2 as ANQGSEA. The CDR3 is made up of 13 amino acids. Unmatched junction bases numbered 8, after V lost 7 bases and J lost 5 bases. The CDR3 nucleotides are TGCAGCGCCTGGACAGGCGTGAGAAACACCATATATTTT. Its translation is CSAWTGVRNTIYF.

The gene calls are TRBV19 and TRBJ1-2; 8 nucleotides agree with TRBD1. V was pared by 5 bases and J by 3 bases, with 8 bases of the junction left unmatched. Germline CDR1 reads LNHDA; CDR2 reads SQIVND (reference sequence). This CDR3 comprises 15 residues. CDR3 coding DNA: TGTGCCAGTAGTGGGCAGGGGGCCGGTGACTATGGCTACACCTTC. The encoded protein is CASSGQGAGDYGYTF.

The chain combines TRBV2 with TRBJ2-3, with D perhaps matching TRBD2 (5 bases). This CDR3 is built from 15 residues. V was cut by 7 bases and J by 2 bases, with 16 bases left in between. Germline CDR1 and CDR2: SNHLY and FYNNEI. Here the CDR3 DNA reads TGTGCCAGCACTAGCACTCCCGGGCCCACAGATACGCAGTATTTT. Translation gives CASTSTPGPTDTQYF.

The chain employs TRBV6-4 and TRBJ2-2; TRBD2 matches 9 bases. Trimming removed 2 bases from V and 4 bases from J; junction bases left unmatched: 2. The CDR3 covers 15 residues. Germline values: CDR1 MRHNA, CDR2 SNTAGT. The chain's CDR3 is CASSDRAGGTGELFF. Written as DNA, the CDR3 is TGTGCCAGCAGTGACCGAGCGGGGGGCACCGGGGAGCTGTTTTTT.

The CDR3 DNA sequence: TGTGCCAGCAGTGAATCGACCGGACTAGCTGCCTTGGAGACCCAGTACTTC. Encoded protein: CASSESTGLAALETQYF. The chain recombines TRBV25-1 with TRBJ2-5, with 8 bases aligning to TRBD2. The germline gives CDR1 MGHDK, CDR2 SYGVNS. CDR3 length: 17 amino acids. After removal of 1 base from V and 5 bases from J, the junction contained 12 bases not matched to a gene.

The chain combines TRBV27 with TRBJ2-5, with TRBD2 matching over 9 bases. The CDR3 is 18 amino acids. Germline V gene lookup returns CDR1 MNHEY and CDR2 SMNVEV (reference sequence). The V gene end was trimmed by 2 bases and the J gene end by 1 base; junction bases not matched to a gene: 11. DNA of the CDR3: TGTGCCAGCAGTTTAACAGCCCTAGCGGGGCTTATCCAAGAGACCCAGTACTTC. It is translated as CASSLTALAGLIQETQYF.